A selection of T cell receptor beta chains follows, all from one sample in a study of T cells in Graves' hyperthyroidism and ophthalmopathy. TCRdb reprocessed the multiplex PCR reads via MiXCR and lists one record per CDR3 protein. The sample yields around 480,000 distinct CDR3 sequences, 14% seen once. Sequencing was done on a sample of blood. The receptor set was obtained from a woman aged 18-29 years with Graves' hyperthyroidism. CDR3s include the opening cysteine and the closing phenylalanine or tryptophan. The order of the fields is clone size, V gene, J gene, D gene, CDR3 DNA, CDR3 protein. D genes are given only for firm matches. The size field is filled for only some rows; it gives once, few, many or a size class.

>few|TRBV4-2|TRBJ2-1|TRBD1
TGTGCCAGCAGCCAAGACGACGGACAGGGCTACAATGAGCAGTTCTTC
CASSQDDGQGYNEQFF
>NA|TRBV9|TRBJ1-6|NA
TGTGCCAGCAGCGAGGAAGGTAATTCACCCCCCCACTTT
CASSEEGNSPPHF
>NA|TRBV4-1|TRBJ2-5|TRBD2
TGCGCCAGCAGCCGTCCCTTAGGGGCTAGCGGATGGCAGACCCAGTACTTC
CASSRPLGASGWQTQYF
>many|TRBV29-1|TRBJ2-2|TRBD2
TGCAGCGTTGAGGGCGGGAGGGCCACCGGGGAGCTGTTTTTT
CSVEGGRATGELFF
>many|TRBV6-1|TRBJ1-6|NA
TGTGCCAGCAGAAGACAGGAGGGTAATTCACCCCTCCACTTT
CASRRQEGNSPLHF
>NA|TRBV7-8|TRBJ1-2|NA
TGTGCCAGCAGCGTCAGGGTAGGGAATGGCTACACCTTC
CASSVRVGNGYTF
>NA|TRBV7-2|TRBJ2-2|TRBD1
TGTGCCTGCAGCTTGGAGGCAGGGGGCTACACCGGGGAGCTGTTTTTT
CACSLEAGGYTGELFF
>NA|TRBV2|TRBJ2-3|NA
TGTGCCAGCAGTGAGGCCAGTCAGGGTATCGGTACGCAGTATTTT
CASSEASQGIGTQYF
>few|TRBV30|TRBJ2-6|NA
TGTGCCTGGAGGCCAGGGAGCTCTGGGGCCAACGTCCTGACTTTC
CAWRPGSSGANVLTF
>few|TRBV11-2|TRBJ2-7|NA
TGTGCCAGCAGTGAGGGGGCAGCGGGGTCCTACGAGCAGTACTTC
CASSEGAAGSYEQYF
>many|TRBV5-1|TRBJ1-1|NA
TGCGCCAGCAGCCGGGGACTTCAGAACACTGAAGCTTTCTTT
CASSRGLQNTEAFF
>NA|TRBV7-9|TRBJ2-3|TRBD2
TGTGCCAGCAGCTCCCTAAGGACTAGCGGGGACACAGATACGCAGTATTTT
CASSSLRTSGDTDTQYF
>NA|TRBV25-1|TRBJ1-1|NA
TGTGCCAGCAGAAACCCGGGACAAGGGGATTTTCACACTGAAGCTTTCTTT
CASRNPGQGDFHTEAFF
>many|TRBV12-3/TRBV12-4|TRBJ1-5|TRBD1
TGTGCCAGCAGTTGGCTGACAGGGGGCTTTCAGCCCCAGCATTTT
CASSWLTGGFQPQHF
>NA|TRBV9|TRBJ1-1|TRBD1
TGTGCCAGCAGCGCCAAGCGACAGGGTCAGGAGTTAGCTGAAGCTTTCTTT
CASSAKRQGQELAEAFF
>many|TRBV28|TRBJ2-3|TRBD2
TGTGCCAGCAGTTCTCACGGGACTAGCGAAACAGATACGCAGTATTTT
CASSSHGTSETDTQYF
>NA|TRBV4-1|TRBJ2-5|NA
TGCGCCAGCAGCCAGGAGGTGGTAGAGACCCAGTACTTC
CASSQEVVETQYF
>many|TRBV19|TRBJ1-2|NA
TGTGCCAGTAGTAGTCCCGGGGGCGGTGGCTACACCTTC
CASSSPGGGGYTF
>NA|TRBV27|TRBJ1-5|TRBD1
TGTGCCAGCAGTTTTACGCCCGGGACAGGGTTGAATCAGCCCCAGCATTTT
CASSFTPGTGLNQPQHF
>NA|TRBV12-3/TRBV12-4|TRBJ1-1|TRBD1
TGTGCCAGCAGTCCGGGACAGGGAAGAGACACTGAAGCTTTCTTT
CASSPGQGRDTEAFF
>few|TRBV6-2/TRBV6-3|TRBJ2-1|TRBD2
TGTGCCAGCAAAGAAGCTAGCGGCTTCTCCTACAATGAGCAGTTCTTC
CASKEASGFSYNEQFF
>many|TRBV7-2|TRBJ2-2|NA
TGTGCCAGCAGCTTAGACGGGGAACATGGCGGGGAGCTGTTTTTT
CASSLDGEHGGELFF
>many|TRBV5-7|TRBJ2-5|TRBD2
TGTGCCAGAGTAACTAGCGGGAGGGCCAGGGAGACCCAGTACTTC
CARVTSGRARETQYF
>few|TRBV7-9|TRBJ2-1|NA
TGTGCCAGCAGCCAAGAAGGGAGTGAGCAGTTCTTC
CASSQEGSEQFF
>many|TRBV28|TRBJ2-1|NA
TGTGCCAGCAGTGTTAGCGGAGAATACAATGAGCAGTTCTTC
CASSVSGEYNEQFF
>many|TRBV12-3/TRBV12-4|TRBJ1-1|NA
TGTGCCAGCCACAACACCAGATTAAGTACGAACACTGAAGCTTTCTTT
CASHNTRLSTNTEAFF
>many|TRBV30|TRBJ2-5|TRBD1
TGTGCCTGGAGTGTGGACAGGGAGGCGGAGACCCAGTACTTC
CAWSVDREAETQYF
>many|TRBV11-2|TRBJ1-2|TRBD1
TGTGCCAGCAGCTTATGGGACAGGGCAAGGCCCTACACCTTC
CASSLWDRARPYTF
>NA|TRBV4-1|TRBJ2-1|NA
TGCGCCAGCAGCCAACGGGGTGATGAGCAGTTCTTC
CASSQRGDEQFF
>many|TRBV25-1|TRBJ1-1|NA
TGTGCCAGCAGTGAATTGTCAAGCCCCACCCCCCCAGGGAGTAACACTGAAGCTTTCTTT
CASSELSSPTPPGSNTEAFF
>many|TRBV3-1|TRBJ2-7|TRBD2
TGTGCCAGCAGCCGACTAGCAGGGAACCCCTACGAGCAGTACTTC
CASSRLAGNPYEQYF
>many|TRBV12-3/TRBV12-4|TRBJ1-2|NA
TGTGCCAGCAGTTTAGGGGTACGCTATGGCTACACCTTC
CASSLGVRYGYTF
>NA|TRBV2|TRBJ1-5|NA
TGTGCCAGCAGTGCTCCGAAGGGGGGCCAGCCCCAGCATTTT
CASSAPKGGQPQHF
>few|TRBV5-1|TRBJ1-6|TRBD1
TGCGCCAGCAAACCTACAGGGGTCGATTCACCCCTCCACTTT
CASKPTGVDSPLHF
>many|TRBV2|TRBJ2-5|NA
TGTGCCAGCAAATCCACGGAGACCCAGTACTTC
CASKSTETQYF
>few|TRBV20-1|TRBJ2-5|NA
TGCAGTGCTAGCAAGCGCGTCTTACAAGAGACCCAGTACTTC
CSASKRVLQETQYF
>many|TRBV6-2/TRBV6-3|TRBJ2-1|NA
TGTGCCAGCAGTTCCCACCAGATAAACAATGAGCAGTTCTTC
CASSSHQINNEQFF
>NA|TRBV6-1|TRBJ2-3|NA
TGTGCCAGCACCCCGAGGCTAGCCGGAGATACGCAGTATTTT
CASTPRLAGDTQYF
>many|TRBV4-1|TRBJ1-4|NA
TGCGCCAGCAGCCAAGGGATGGAAAAACTGTTTTTT
CASSQGMEKLFF
>NA|TRBV30|TRBJ2-7|NA
TGTGCCTGGAGTGTAAGGTCGTCCTACGAGCAGTACTTC
CAWSVRSSYEQYF
>NA|TRBV6-1|TRBJ1-3|NA
TGTGCCAGCAGTTATGGCAGGGCTTCTGGAACCACCATATATTTT
CASSYGRASGTTIYF
>many|TRBV7-3|TRBJ2-5|TRBD2
TGTGCCAGCAGTTGGACTAGTGAGGAGACCCAGTACTTC
CASSWTSEETQYF